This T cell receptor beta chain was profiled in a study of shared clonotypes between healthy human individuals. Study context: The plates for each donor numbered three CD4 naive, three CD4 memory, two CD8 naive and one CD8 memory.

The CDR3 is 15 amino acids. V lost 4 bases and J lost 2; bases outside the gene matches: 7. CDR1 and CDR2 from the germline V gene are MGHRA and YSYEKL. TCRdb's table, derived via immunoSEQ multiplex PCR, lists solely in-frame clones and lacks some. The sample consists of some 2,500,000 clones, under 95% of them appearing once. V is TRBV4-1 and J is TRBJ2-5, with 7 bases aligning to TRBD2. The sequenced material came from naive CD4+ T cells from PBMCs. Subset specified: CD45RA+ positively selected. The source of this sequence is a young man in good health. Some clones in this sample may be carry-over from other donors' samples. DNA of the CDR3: TGCGCCAGCAGCCTTGGGACTACCCTTCAAGAGACCCAGTACTTC. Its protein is CASSLGTTLQETQYF.